This TCR beta chain is drawn from a study of T cells in Graves' hyperthyroidism and ophthalmopathy. Study summary: Peripheral blood was taken when the disease was first diagnosed, before any treatment began.

Researchers took RNA transcripts and amplified the TCR beta CDR3 regions from them. A set of HTBI primers served as the primers for a first-round RT-PCR of the TCR CDR3. Via MiXCR, TCRdb re-called the multiplex PCR reads, giving one row per CDR3 protein. Here the sample spans 550,000 to 600,000 distinct CDR3 sequences, more than 13% being singletons. General study results and limits: In the analysis, a 13 V-J model separated ophthalmopathy from stable hyperthyroidism. Most clonotypes that expanded in the thyroid above 0.001 also showed up in blood.

This clonotype was picked up many times. Its antigen remains unidentified. What was sequenced was blood. The sequence derives from a woman in her late teens or twenties with Graves' ophthalmopathy.

The DNA of the CDR3 is TGTGCCAGCAGCCCCTTCTCCACTTCACGTGAGCAGTTCTTC. Protein product: CASSPFSTSREQFF. V is TRBV7-8 and J is TRBJ2-1, with D uncertain. There are 14 residues in the CDR3. Germline CDR1 is SGHVS and CDR2 is FQNEAQ. Deletions cut 5 bases from V and 9 bases from J, with 17 bases between.